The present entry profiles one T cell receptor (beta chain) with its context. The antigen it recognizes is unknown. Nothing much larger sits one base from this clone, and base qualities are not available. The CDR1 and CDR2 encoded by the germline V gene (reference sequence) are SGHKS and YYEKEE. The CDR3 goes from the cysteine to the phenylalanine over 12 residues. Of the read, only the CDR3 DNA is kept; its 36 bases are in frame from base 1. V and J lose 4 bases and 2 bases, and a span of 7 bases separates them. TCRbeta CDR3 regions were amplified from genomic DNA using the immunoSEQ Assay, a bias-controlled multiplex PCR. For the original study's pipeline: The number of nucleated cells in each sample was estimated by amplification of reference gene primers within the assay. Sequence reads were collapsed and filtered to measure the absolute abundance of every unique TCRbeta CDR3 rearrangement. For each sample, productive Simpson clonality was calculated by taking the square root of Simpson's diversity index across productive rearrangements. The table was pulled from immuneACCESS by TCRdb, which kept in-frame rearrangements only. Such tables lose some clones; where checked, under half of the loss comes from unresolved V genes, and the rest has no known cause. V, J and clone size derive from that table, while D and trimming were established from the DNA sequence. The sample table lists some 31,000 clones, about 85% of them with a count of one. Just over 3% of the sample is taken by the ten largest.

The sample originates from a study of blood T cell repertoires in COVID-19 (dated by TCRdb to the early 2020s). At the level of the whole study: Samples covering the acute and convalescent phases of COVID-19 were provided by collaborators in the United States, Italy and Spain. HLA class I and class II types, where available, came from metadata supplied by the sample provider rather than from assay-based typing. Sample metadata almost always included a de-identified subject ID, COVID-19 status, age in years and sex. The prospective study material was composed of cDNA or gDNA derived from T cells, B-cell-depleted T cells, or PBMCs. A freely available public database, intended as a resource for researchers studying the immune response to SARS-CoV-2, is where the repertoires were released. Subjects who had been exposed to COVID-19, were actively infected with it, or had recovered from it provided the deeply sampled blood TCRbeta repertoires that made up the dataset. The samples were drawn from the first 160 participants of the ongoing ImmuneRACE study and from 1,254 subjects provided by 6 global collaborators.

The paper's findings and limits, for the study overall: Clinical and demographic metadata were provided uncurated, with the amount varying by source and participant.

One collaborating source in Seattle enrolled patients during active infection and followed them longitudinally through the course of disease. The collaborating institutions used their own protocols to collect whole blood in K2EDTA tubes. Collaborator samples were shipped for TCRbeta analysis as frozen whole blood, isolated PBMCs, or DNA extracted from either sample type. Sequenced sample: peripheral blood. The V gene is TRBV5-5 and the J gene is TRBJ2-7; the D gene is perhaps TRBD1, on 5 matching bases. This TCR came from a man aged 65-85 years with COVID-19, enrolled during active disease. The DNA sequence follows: TGTGCCAGCAGCACGGACACCTACGAGCAGTACTTC. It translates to CASSTDTYEQYF.